A selection of T cell receptor beta chains follows, all from one sample in a study of shared clonotypes between healthy human individuals. Sequencing was performed with immunoSEQ multiplex PCR; in TCRdb, only in-frame clones are kept and a portion is missing. The sample lists around 1.9 million clones; about 92% were seen once. The sample was naive CD8+ T cells from PBMCs. The receptors derive from a man between 18 and 35 years old in good health. Some clones in this sample may be carry-over from other donors' samples. Both conserved end residues are part of each CDR3. D genes are given only for firm matches. Size is omitted from some rows. Given values are once, few, many or a class for expanded clones.

>TRBV9|TRBJ2-5|TRBD2|once
TGTGCCAGCAGCGCCTCTAGCGGGAGGGGAGAGACCCAGTACTTC
CASSASSGRGETQYF
>TRBV28|TRBJ2-4|TRBD2|-
TGTGCCAGCAGTACCCACCGGGAGGGCGGCATTCAGTACTTC
CASSTHREGGIQYF
>TRBV27|TRBJ1-1|-|-
TGTGCCAGCAGTTTTCACCTCAGGGGTACTGAAGCTTTCTTT
CASSFHLRGTEAFF
>TRBV5-5|TRBJ1-2|-|-
TGTGCCAGCAGCTTGGAAGAGGGTATTAGCTATGGCTACACCTTC
CASSLEEGISYGYTF
>TRBV7-2|TRBJ1-2|-|-
TGTGCCAGCAGCTTAGCTGGCTACACCTTC
CASSLAGYTF
>TRBV7-2|TRBJ2-7|-|-
TGTGCCAGCAGCGGAACTAGCTGGGAGCAGTACTTC
CASSGTSWEQYF
>TRBV5-6|TRBJ1-5|TRBD1|-
TGTGCCAGCAGCTTGGGGACAGGGGCCCAGCCCCAGCATTTT
CASSLGTGAQPQHF
>TRBV27|TRBJ2-5|-|-
TGTGCCAGCAGTCCAAATCCAGCGTACCAAGAGACCCAGTACTTC
CASSPNPAYQETQYF
>TRBV7-9|TRBJ1-2|-|-
TGTGCCAGCAGCCTGAAAAAGGACCGTCTCCTCTATGGCTACACCTTC
CASSLKKDRLLYGYTF
>TRBV4-1|TRBJ2-5|TRBD1|-
TGCGCCAGCAGCCAGCTTCGGGACAGGGGTGGGGAGACCCAGTACTTC
CASSQLRDRGGETQYF
>TRBV7-9|TRBJ2-5|-|-
TGTGCCAGCAGCTTAACGGATACAGGGCGGGAGACCCAGTACTTC
CASSLTDTGRETQYF
>TRBV7-8|TRBJ2-3|TRBD2|-
TGTGCCAGCACCGAGATGCCCCACGCGGGAGCAGATACGCAGTATTTT
CASTEMPHAGADTQYF
>TRBV5-1|TRBJ2-1|TRBD2|-
TGCGCCAGCAGCCAAATAGCGGGAGATGTCAATGAGCAGTTCTTC
CASSQIAGDVNEQFF
>TRBV7-9|TRBJ2-1|-|-
TGTGCCAGCAGCCAAACCCAGGAGGGGACAGCCTCCTACAATGAGCAGTTCTTC
CASSQTQEGTASYNEQFF
>TRBV6-5|TRBJ2-2|TRBD1|-
TGTGCCAGCAGTCCGCGACAGGGGCACGGGGAGCTGTTTTTT
CASSPRQGHGELFF
>TRBV7-9|TRBJ2-1|-|-
TGTGCCAGCAGCTTAGTCCCTGGCGGGGCCTACAGTGAGCAGTTCTTC
CASSLVPGGAYSEQFF
>TRBV29-1|TRBJ2-3|TRBD2|-
TGCAGCGTTGAAGGGCCTAGCGGGAGGGCTTTACCAGATACGCAGTATTTT
CSVEGPSGRALPDTQYF
>TRBV29-1|TRBJ2-7|-|-
TGCAGCGTTGAACTGCCCGAGGGAGAGCAGTACTTC
CSVELPEGEQYF
>TRBV28|TRBJ1-3|-|-
TGTGCCAGCAGTTTCCAGGGGCCTGGAAACACCATATATTTT
CASSFQGPGNTIYF
>TRBV7-9|TRBJ2-2|TRBD2|-
TGTGCCAGCAGCTTACTAGCGGGAGAAACCGGGGAGCTGTTTTTT
CASSLLAGETGELFF
>TRBV4-1|TRBJ1-1|-|few
TGCGCCAGCAGCCACCTAGGGCAGGAAGCTTTCTTT
CASSHLGQEAFF
>TRBV4-1|TRBJ1-2|TRBD1|-
TGCGCCAGCACACATCTCCAGGGGGGGAGCGATGGCTACACCTTC
CASTHLQGGSDGYTF
>TRBV27|TRBJ1-2|-|-
TGTGCCAGCAAGGCGTTTGGAATCTATGGCTACACCTTC
CASKAFGIYGYTF
>TRBV11-2|TRBJ2-7|-|-
TGTGCCAGCAGGCCACGGGTGGCACAGGGCAACTCCGAGCAGTACTTC
CASRPRVAQGNSEQYF
>TRBV11-2|TRBJ1-5|-|-
TGTGCCAGCAGCTTAGGCAGTTACAATCAGCCCCAGCATTTT
CASSLGSYNQPQHF
>TRBV2|TRBJ2-1|TRBD2|-
TGTGCCAGCAGTGAACGGCTAGCGGGAGTGAGGGAGCAGTTCTTC
CASSERLAGVREQFF
>TRBV9|TRBJ1-2|-|-
TGTGCCAGCAGCGTAGCTAAAGGTTCGGGCTATGGCTACACCTTC
CASSVAKGSGYGYTF
>TRBV19|TRBJ2-1|-|-
TGTGCCAGTATAGGGGGAGTTGAGCAGTTCTTC
CASIGGVEQFF
>TRBV28|TRBJ1-1|-|-
TGTGCCAGCAGTTTAACCAACGGACGGCAGAACACTGAAGCTTTCTTT
CASSLTNGRQNTEAFF
>TRBV4-2|TRBJ2-3|-|-
TGTGCCAGCAGCCAACGCAGCGGTGCAGATACGCAGTATTTT
CASSQRSGADTQYF
>TRBV7-9|TRBJ1-4|-|-
TGTGCCAGCACCCAAGGGGGAAAGGAAGAAAAACTGTTTTTT
CASTQGGKEEKLFF
>TRBV10-3|TRBJ2-7|-|-
TGTGCCATCAAGGTCTGGGCTCTCGATACCTACGAGCAGTACTTC
CAIKVWALDTYEQYF
>TRBV9|TRBJ2-1|TRBD1|-
TGTGCCAGCAGCGGAACCGACAGGGGCGGCTACAATGAGCAGTTCTTC
CASSGTDRGGYNEQFF
>TRBV18|TRBJ2-7|TRBD1|-
TGTGCCAGCTCGTCCCCCGGGACAGGGTCCTACGAGCAGTACTTC
CASSSPGTGSYEQYF
>TRBV10-3|TRBJ2-3|TRBD2|-
TGTGCCATCAGTGAGCGGCTAGCGGGACCCTCGATAGGCACAGATACGCAGTATTTT
CAISERLAGPSIGTDTQYF
>TRBV9|TRBJ2-3|-|-
TGTGCCAGCAGCGTCGGAGACCATAGCACAGATACGCAGTATTTT
CASSVGDHSTDTQYF
>TRBV27|TRBJ1-2|TRBD1|-
TGTGCCAGCAGTTCACGACAGGGGAATCCCTATGGCTACACCTTC
CASSSRQGNPYGYTF
>TRBV5-1|TRBJ1-2|TRBD1|-
TGCGCCAGCAGCTCAGGACAGGGCTCTGGCTACACCTTC
CASSSGQGSGYTF
>TRBV27|TRBJ2-7|TRBD2|-
TGTGCCAGCAGTCACGGACTAGCGCTTTTTGCCTACGAGCAGTACTTC
CASSHGLALFAYEQYF
>TRBV9|TRBJ2-1|-|-
TGTGCCAGCAGCGCCTCTTTTGAGCAGTTCTTC
CASSASFEQFF
>TRBV30|TRBJ2-7|-|-
TGTGCCTGGAGTGGAGTAAGTTCGGGCGAGCAGTACTTC
CAWSGVSSGEQYF
>TRBV7-9|TRBJ2-7|TRBD1|-
TGTGCCAGCAGCTTTGGGACAGGGGGCGGTGGCGAGCAGTACTTC
CASSFGTGGGGEQYF
>TRBV28|TRBJ2-7|-|once
TGTGCCAGCAGTTCTTATTACGAGCAGTACTTC
CASSSYYEQYF
>TRBV9|TRBJ1-1|-|-
TGTGCCAGCAGCGTAGCAAGCGGCGCTGAAGCTTTCTTT
CASSVASGAEAFF
>TRBV7-9|TRBJ1-1|-|-
TGTGCCAGCAGCTTAGGTCTATTGGCTGAAGGGTACACTGAAGCTTTCTTT
CASSLGLLAEGYTEAFF
>TRBV11-2|TRBJ2-3|TRBD2|-
TGTGCCAGCAGCTTGGGCGGGAGGGTAGGAGATACGCAGTATTTT
CASSLGGRVGDTQYF
>TRBV9|TRBJ2-7|TRBD2|-
TGTGCCAGCAGCCCAGGGACTAGCGGGGTTGACGAGCAGTACTTC
CASSPGTSGVDEQYF
>TRBV15|TRBJ1-1|-|-
TGTGCCACCAGCAGAGCGGCGAACACTGAAGCTTTCTTT
CATSRAANTEAFF